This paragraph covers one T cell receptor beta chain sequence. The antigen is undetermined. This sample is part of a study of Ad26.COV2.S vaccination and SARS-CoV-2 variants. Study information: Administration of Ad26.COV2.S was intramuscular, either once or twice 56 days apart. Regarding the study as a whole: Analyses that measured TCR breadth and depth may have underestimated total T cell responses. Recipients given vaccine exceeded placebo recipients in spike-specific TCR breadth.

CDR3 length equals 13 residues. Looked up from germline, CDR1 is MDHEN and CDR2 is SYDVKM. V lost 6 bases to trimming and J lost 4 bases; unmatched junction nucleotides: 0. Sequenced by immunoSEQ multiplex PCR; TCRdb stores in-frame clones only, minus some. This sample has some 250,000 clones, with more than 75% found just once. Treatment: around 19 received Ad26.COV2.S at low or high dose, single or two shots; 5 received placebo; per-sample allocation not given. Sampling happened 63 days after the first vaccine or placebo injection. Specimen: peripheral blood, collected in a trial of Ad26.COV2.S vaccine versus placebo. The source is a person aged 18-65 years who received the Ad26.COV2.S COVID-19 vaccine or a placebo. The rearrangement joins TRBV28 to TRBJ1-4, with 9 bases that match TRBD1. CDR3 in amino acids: CASRDRGNEKLFF. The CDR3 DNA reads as TGTGCCAGCAGGGACAGGGGTAATGAAAAACTGTTTTTT.